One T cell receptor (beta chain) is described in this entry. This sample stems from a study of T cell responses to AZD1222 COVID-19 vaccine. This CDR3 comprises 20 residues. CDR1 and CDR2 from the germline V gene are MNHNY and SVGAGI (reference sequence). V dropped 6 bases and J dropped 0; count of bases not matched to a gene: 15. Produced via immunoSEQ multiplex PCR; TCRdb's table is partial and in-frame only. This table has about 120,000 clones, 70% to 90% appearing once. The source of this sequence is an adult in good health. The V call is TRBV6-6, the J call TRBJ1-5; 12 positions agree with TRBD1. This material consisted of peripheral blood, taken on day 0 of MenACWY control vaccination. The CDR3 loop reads CASSPGPGQGAYYSNQPQHF. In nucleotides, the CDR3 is TGTGCCAGCAGCCCGGGACCGGGACAGGGGGCTTATTATAGCAATCAGCCCCAGCATTTT.